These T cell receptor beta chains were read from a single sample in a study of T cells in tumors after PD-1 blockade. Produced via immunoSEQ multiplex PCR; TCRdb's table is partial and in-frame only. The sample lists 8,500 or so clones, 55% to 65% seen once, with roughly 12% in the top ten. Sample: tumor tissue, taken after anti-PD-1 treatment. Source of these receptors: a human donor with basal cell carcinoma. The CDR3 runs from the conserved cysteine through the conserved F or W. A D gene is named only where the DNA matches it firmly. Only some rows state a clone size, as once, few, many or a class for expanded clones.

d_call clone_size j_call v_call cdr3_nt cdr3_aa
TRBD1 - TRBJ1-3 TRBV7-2 TGTGCCAGCAGCTCACCACCATTTGACAGGGGGCCCGGAAACACCATATATTTT CASSSPPFDRGPGNTIYF
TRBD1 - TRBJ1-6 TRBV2 TGTGCCAGCAGTGTCCTTCCGGGACAGGGATTTAATTCACCCCTCCACTTT CASSVLPGQGFNSPLHF
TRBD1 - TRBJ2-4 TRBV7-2 TGTGCCAGCAGCTTTGGGGGACAGGGGGCGAACATTCAGTACTTC CASSFGGQGANIQYF
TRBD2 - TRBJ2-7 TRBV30 TGTGCCTGGCGGGGCGGGGGGGCCCTTTCCTACGAGCAGTACTTC CAWRGGGALSYEQYF
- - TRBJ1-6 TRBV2 TGTGCCAGCAGTGAAAAGGGACGGAATTATTCACCCCTCCACTTT CASSEKGRNYSPLHF
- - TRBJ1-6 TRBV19 TGTGCCAGTAGTCACAGGGATTCACCCCTCCACTTT CASSHRDSPLHF
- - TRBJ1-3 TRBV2 TGTGCCAGCAGTGTTCAGGCCCTCTCTGGAAACACCATATATTTT CASSVQALSGNTIYF
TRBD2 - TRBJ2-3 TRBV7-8 TGTGCCAGCAGCGCGCCGCTGGCGGGGGGGCCCACAGATACGCAGTATTTT CASSAPLAGGPTDTQYF
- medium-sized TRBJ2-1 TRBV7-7 TGTGCCACCCGTGCTCCCTCGGCATCCTACAATGAGCAGTTCTTC CATRAPSASYNEQFF
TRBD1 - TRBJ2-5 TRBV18 TGTGCCAGCTCACCGCCGACAGGGTGGGGTGAGACCCAGTACTTC CASSPPTGWGETQYF
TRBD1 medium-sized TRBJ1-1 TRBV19 TGTGCCAGTAGTATCGGGACAGCCACTGAAGCTTTCTTT CASSIGTATEAFF
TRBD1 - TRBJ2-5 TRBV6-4 TGTGCCAGCAGTAGGGACAGGGGAGAGACCCAGTACTTC CASSRDRGETQYF
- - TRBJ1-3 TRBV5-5 TGTGCTAGCAGATGGGGACAAACATCTGGAAACACCATATATTTT CASRWGQTSGNTIYF
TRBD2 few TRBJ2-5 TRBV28 TGTGCCAGCAGCTCTCTAGCGGGGGGACAAGAGACCCAGTACTTC CASSSLAGGQETQYF
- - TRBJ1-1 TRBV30 TGTGCCGGCAGGGGATTCGCTGAAGCTTTCTTT CAGRGFAEAFF
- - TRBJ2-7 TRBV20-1 TGCAGTGCTAGAGAAGGCGAGCAGTACTTC CSAREGEQYF
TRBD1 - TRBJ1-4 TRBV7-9 TGTGCCAGCAGCCAGGGACAGTCTAATGAAAAACTGTTTTTT CASSQGQSNEKLFF
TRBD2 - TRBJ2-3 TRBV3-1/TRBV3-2 TGTGCCAGCAGCAAAGGAGAGCGGGGGCCCCGCACAGATACGCAGTATTTT CASSKGERGPRTDTQYF
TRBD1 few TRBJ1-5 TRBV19 TGTGCCAGCTGTACAGGGGGCTGGGGCAATCAGCCCCAGCATTTT CASCTGGWGNQPQHF
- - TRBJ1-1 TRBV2 TGTGCCAGCAGTGATAGATGGGAGAACACTGAAGCTTTCTTT CASSDRWENTEAFF
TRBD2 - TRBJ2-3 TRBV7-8 TGTGCCAGCAGCGGACTAGCGGGGGGGACAGATACGCAGTATTTT CASSGLAGGTDTQYF
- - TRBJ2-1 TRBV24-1 TGTGCCACCAGTGATTTTGATGAGCAGTTCTTC CATSDFDEQFF
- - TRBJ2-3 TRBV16 TGTGCCAGCAGCAAGCCAGGGGCAGATACGCAGTATTTT CASSKPGADTQYF
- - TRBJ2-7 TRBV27 TGTGCCAGCAGTTACCAACCCCAGGGCGGGGAGCAGTACTTC CASSYQPQGGEQYF
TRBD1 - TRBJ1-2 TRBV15 TGTGCCACCAGCAGTGGGGACAGGGGGTCTGGCTATGGCTACACCTTC CATSSGDRGSGYGYTF
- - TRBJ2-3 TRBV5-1 TGCGCCAGCAGCTTGGCCGCGGGGAAACGGACAGATACGCAGTATTTT CASSLAAGKRTDTQYF
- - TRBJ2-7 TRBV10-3 TGTGCCATCAGTAACGTGAACGAGCAGTACTTC CAISNVNEQYF
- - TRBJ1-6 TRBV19 TGTGCCAGTAGTCGGACCGGGGTGCCCGATTCACCCCTCCACTTT CASSRTGVPDSPLHF
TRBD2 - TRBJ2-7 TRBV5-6 TGTGCCAGCAGCCCCGGGGCCGGGAGGTACGAGCAGTACTTC CASSPGAGRYEQYF
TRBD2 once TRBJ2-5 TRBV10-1 TGCGCCAGCAGTGAGAACGGGGGGACTCAAGAGACCCAGTACTTC CASSENGGTQETQYF
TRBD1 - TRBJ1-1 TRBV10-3 TGTGCCATCAGTGAAAGTGGAGGGGGCAGGGCGGCCACTGAAGCTTTCTTT CAISESGGGRAATEAFF
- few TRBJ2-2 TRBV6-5 TGTGCCAGCGAAACTCGTAAAACCGGGGAGCTGTTTTTT CASETRKTGELFF
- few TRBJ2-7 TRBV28 TGTGCCAGCAGTTTAGGGGATCTACCCTACGAGCAGTACTTC CASSLGDLPYEQYF
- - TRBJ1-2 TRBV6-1 TGTGCCAGCAGTGAGCAGGGAAGGGCTGGCTACACCTTC CASSEQGRAGYTF
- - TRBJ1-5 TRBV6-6 TGTGCCAGCAGTTACAACTTTGGGAATCAGCCCCAGCATTTT CASSYNFGNQPQHF